This TCR beta chain was sequenced for a study of T cells after yellow fever vaccination. The table lists this clonotype with many counts. Germline CDR1 MGHRA, CDR2 YSYEKL. The CDR3 spans 17 residues. The V and J ends lost 1 base and 0 bases respectively, with 13 bases between them. TCR cDNA was made by 5'RACE template switching, adding a universal primer site and UMIs. MiXCR, run by TCRdb on the 5' RACE reads, gives a single entry per CDR3 protein. The table has more than 110,000 distinct CDR3 sequences, just over 6.5% seen once. The TCR originated in a man aged 25-40 years who received the YFV17D yellow fever vaccine. The genes are TRBV4-1 and TRBJ2-1; maybe TRBD1 (5 bases). The source material was CD4+ T cells sorted from PBMCs, sampled 10 days after the yellow fever booster vaccination. CDR3 coding DNA: TGCGCCAGCAGCCAAGTGTTAATCGACAGCTCCTACAATGAGCAGTTCTTC. As protein: CASSQVLIDSSYNEQFF.